This T cell receptor (beta chain) was retrieved from a study of shared clonotypes between healthy human individuals. Study information: Plates per donor: three CD4 naive, three CD4 memory, two CD8 naive, one CD8 memory.

At the deep level, the assay was run. For sorted subsets, about 0.2 ug DNA per replicate equaled 30,000 or so T cell genomes. TCRdb's table, derived via immunoSEQ multiplex PCR, lists solely in-frame clones and lacks some. The repertoire holds over 2,000,000 clones, with around 95% as singletons. The germline CDR1 and CDR2 sequences are MNHNS and SASEGT. V shed 5 bases and J 0 bases; nucleotides not matched to a gene: 2. This CDR3 comprises 15 residues. Terminally differentiated effector memory CD45RA+ cells were left out of the naive CD8 fraction, which was CD45RO-negative and positively selected for CCR7.

This TCR derives from a man younger than 30 in good health. Some clones in this sample may be carry-over from other donors' samples. The J gene is TRBJ1-4, the V gene TRBV6-1; 8 bases map to TRBD1. The sequencing input was naive CD8+ T cells from PBMCs. This chain's CDR3 is CASSTTGATNEKLFF. CDR3 nucleotides: TGTGCCAGCAGTACGACAGGGGCAACTAATGAAAAACTGTTTTTT.